Described below is a single T cell receptor (beta chain) sequence and its context. Sequencing of TCRB used Survey level resolution. Libraries were prepared by immunoSEQ multiplex PCR; TCRdb keeps only in-frame clonotypes and omits some of them. The sample yields approximately 7,400 clones, approximately 80% seen once. Time point described: 2015-2016 season, 7 days after influenza vaccination. Excluded were substance abuse, HIV/AIDS, active cancer, immunomodulatory drugs and active illness. The ends were cut back, 2 bases at V and 2 bases at J, with 7 bases in the middle. Germline loops: CDR1 KGHSH, CDR2 LQKENI. The CDR3 sequence is 14 residues long. These data belong to a study of follicular helper T cells after annual influenza vaccination.

The genes are TRBV18 and TRBJ1-5; D unresolved. The sequenced sample was CXCR5+ CD38- circulating T follicular helper cells from blood, obtained 7 days after influenza vaccination. Stated subset: circulating Tfh, non-naive CD4+CXCR5+PD-1+ (ICOS+CD38+ or ICOS-CD38-). The receptor comes from an adult who received the influenza vaccine. Here the CDR3 DNA reads TGTGCCAGCTCACCAAGTCACGGCAATCAGCCCCAGCATTTT. It codes for CASSPSHGNQPQHF.